The entry below gives a single T cell receptor beta chain sequence along with its context. Its antigen is undetermined. The CDR3 totals 15 residues. Germline CDR1 SGHKS, CDR2 YYEKEE (reference sequence). V dropped 4 bases and J dropped 5 bases, with 18 bases sitting between them. CDR3 and TCR beta VDJ profiling relied on a genomic DNA template. Each CDR3 protein is one row after TCRdb ran MiXCR on the reads. The table includes 200,000 or so distinct CDR3 sequences, 64% detected once. This sample was taken from a study of CD8+CD57+ T cells in acquired aplastic anemia. Study results and limitations: The study identified under 30 CD8+ CDR3 sequences shared by patients and controls.

The sequence came from a human donor with severe aplastic anemia or a healthy control (not recorded which). Sequenced input: sorted CD4+, CD8+, or CD8+CD57+ T cells (not recorded which) from PBMCs. V usage is TRBV5-5 and J usage is TRBJ1-1; possible D gene TRBD1, 5 bases. As DNA, the CDR3 is TGTGCCAGCAGCCCGAACTTTGGGGGGGGGACTGAAGCTTTCTTT. Translation: CASSPNFGGGTEAFF. The complete variable domain, with remaining parts taken from reference TRBV5-5 and TRBJ1-1, reads DAGVTQSPTHLIKTRGQQVTLRCSPISGHKSVSWYQQVLGQGPQFIFQYYEKEERGRGNFPDRFSARQFPNYSSELNVNALLLGDSALYLCASSPNFGGGTEAFFGQGTRLTVV.